These T cell receptor beta chains were read from a single sample in a study of shared clonotypes between healthy human individuals. This table comes from immunoSEQ multiplex PCR, and its TCRdb copy is limited to in-frame clones, with some not included. The sample records around 83,000 clones, around 57% being singletons. Sequenced: memory CD8+ T cells sorted from blood. The receptors come from a man younger than 40 in good health. Each CDR3 is given with its conserved first and last residue. Fields, in order: J gene, V gene, CDR3 protein.

TRBJ2-3 TRBV7-2 CASSDGLTDTQYF
TRBJ2-5 TRBV5-1 CASSFAEYQETQYF
TRBJ1-1 TRBV12-5 CASGLGGNWGTEAFF
TRBJ2-4 TRBV20-1 CSARVGNIQYF
TRBJ1-2 TRBV10-2 CASSESFRGQILGEDFYGYTF
TRBJ2-1 TRBV7-2 CASSDLSGRHDYNEQFF
TRBJ2-1 TRBV29-1 CSVVLLLGNEQFF
TRBJ1-1 TRBV6-5 CASSRVENTEAFF
TRBJ1-4 TRBV6-6 CASSDDRTKLFF
TRBJ2-1 TRBV27 CASTGGPAYNEQFF
TRBJ2-1 TRBV5-4 CASSPQEDSYNEQFF
TRBJ2-2 TRBV27 CASSFLREISGELFF
TRBJ2-7 TRBV4-1 CASSPGGGVEQYF
TRBJ1-4 TRBV28 CASSLSFQLFF
TRBJ2-1 TRBV19 CASSSPRVEPVSEQFF
TRBJ1-2 TRBV5-6 CASSWTGPNYGYTF
TRBJ2-5 TRBV19 CASSSGPQQTQYF
TRBJ2-7 TRBV4-1 CASSQGVGASYEQYF
TRBJ2-1 TRBV6-4 CASSEIGNEQFF
TRBJ2-1 TRBV19 CASSRGGNSYNEQFF
TRBJ2-1 TRBV27 CASSFRQVGGEQFF
TRBJ2-7 TRBV28 CASSGDSYEQYF
TRBJ2-6 TRBV4-2 CASSLESGANVLTF
TRBJ2-7 TRBV6-6 CASSPRQFYEQYF
TRBJ2-7 TRBV29-1 CSVKEDFYEQYF
TRBJ2-5 TRBV18 CASSRGTSTQETQYF
TRBJ2-1 TRBV29-1 CSVEVGKSGEQFF
TRBJ1-5 TRBV27 CASSLDGPGTGGIQPQHF
TRBJ1-3 TRBV9 CASSPSGRYSGNTIYF
TRBJ2-2 TRBV25-1 CASSELGLAGDRTGELFF
TRBJ2-2 TRBV4-3 CASSQDYTGELFF
TRBJ2-1 TRBV18 CASSPPSGSLGSNEQFF
TRBJ2-7 TRBV20-1 CSANMVYEQYF
TRBJ1-5 TRBV2 CASSGTGEDQPQHF
TRBJ2-3 TRBV25-1 CASSGRTRLSDTQYF
TRBJ2-7 TRBV7-2 CASSLALRNEQYF
TRBJ2-1 TRBV4-2 CASSQEGTSGYNEQFF
TRBJ2-1 TRBV12-5 CASGLVLGGQGDNEQFF
TRBJ1-2 TRBV25-1 CASSDHTRTNYGYTF
TRBJ2-1 TRBV2 CASRARLAGGHNEQFF
TRBJ1-1 TRBV28 CASSWQLSEAFF
TRBJ2-3 TRBV5-6 CASSSPSGSSTDTQYF
TRBJ2-7 TRBV29-1 CSVEDGQGVWYEQYF
TRBJ2-1 TRBV7-8 CASSLAAGGPRNEQFF
TRBJ2-1 TRBV25-1 CASSDLGQGRSYNEQFF
TRBJ2-1 TRBV28 CASSPGVNEQFF
TRBJ2-7 TRBV27 CASSPSGDSYEQYF
TRBJ2-3 TRBV4-3 CASSQDQGGWTDTQYF